This T cell receptor beta chain was sequenced in a study of T cell responses to AZD1222 COVID-19 vaccine. Samples with a second dose at about 4 or about 12 weeks were pooled together. Produced via immunoSEQ multiplex PCR; TCRdb's table is partial and in-frame only. Of about 56,000 clones in the sample, 80% are singletons; the top ten hold 5%. Trimming removed 6 bases from V and 5 bases from J, with 12 bases in between. Looked up from germline, CDR1 is LNHDA and CDR2 is SQIVND (reference sequence). CDR3 size: 13 residues. Worth noting for this clone: Its cognate antigen is unknown.

Regarding the study as a whole: Females outnumbered males among donors, who were mostly white British; clonal diversity was possibly underestimated.

The specimen was peripheral blood, collected 28 days after the second AZD1222 dose. The clonotype comes from an adult who received the AZD1222 COVID-19 vaccine. The chain joins TRBV19 to TRBJ2-3, with a tentative D call TRBD2 (5 bases). Here the CDR3 DNA reads TGTGCCAGTAGAACCGGACTGGTAGATACGCAGTATTTT. Translating gives CASRTGLVDTQYF. The full variable domain, in which reference TRBV19 and TRBJ2-3 provide the parts outside the CDR3, is DGGITQSPKYLFRKEGQNVTLSCEQNLNHDAMYWYRQDPGQGLRLIYYSQIVNDFQKGDIAEGYSVSREKKESFPLTVTSAQKNPTAFYLCASRTGLVDTQYFGPGTRLTVL.